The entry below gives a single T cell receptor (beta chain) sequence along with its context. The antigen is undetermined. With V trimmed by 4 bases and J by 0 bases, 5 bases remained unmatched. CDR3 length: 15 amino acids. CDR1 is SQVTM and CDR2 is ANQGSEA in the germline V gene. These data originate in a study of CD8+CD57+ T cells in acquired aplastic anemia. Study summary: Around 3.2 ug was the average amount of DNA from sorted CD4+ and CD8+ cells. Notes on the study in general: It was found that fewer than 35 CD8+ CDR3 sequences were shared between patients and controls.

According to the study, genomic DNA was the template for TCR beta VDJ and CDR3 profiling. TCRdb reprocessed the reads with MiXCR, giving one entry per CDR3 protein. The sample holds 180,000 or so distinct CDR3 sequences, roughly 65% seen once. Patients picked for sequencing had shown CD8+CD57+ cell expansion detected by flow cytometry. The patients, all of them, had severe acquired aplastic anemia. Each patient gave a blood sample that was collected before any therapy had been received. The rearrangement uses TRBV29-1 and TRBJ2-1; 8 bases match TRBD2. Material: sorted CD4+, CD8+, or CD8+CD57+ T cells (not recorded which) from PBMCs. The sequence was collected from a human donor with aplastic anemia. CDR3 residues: CSVGLAGASYNEQFF. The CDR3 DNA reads TGCAGCGTTGGTCTAGCGGGCGCCTCCTACAATGAGCAGTTCTTC.